The present entry profiles one T cell receptor (beta chain) with its context. Original data processing: Amplification of reference gene primers provided the estimated nucleated cell counts. Profiling relied on immunoSEQ multiplex PCR, and the TCRdb table lists in-frame clones only, not all of them. V, J and clone size are taken as reported in that table, and D and trimming were inferred from the DNA itself. The data contain about 160,000 clones, about 92% of them singletons. V was pared by 1 base and J by 0 bases, with 13 bases between. This CDR3 is built from 16 residues. Germline CDR1 is SGHDT and CDR2 is YYEEEE. These data belong to a study of blood T cell repertoires in COVID-19. The wider study: The United States, Italy and Spain were the sources of the acute and convalescent COVID-19 samples.

Seattle patients were enrolled while actively infected and followed longitudinally. This sequence was found in a man aged 30 to 45 with COVID-19, enrolled during active disease. This sequence joins TRBV5-6 and TRBJ1-2; no definite D call. Sequencing was done on a sample of peripheral blood. The CDR3 DNA reads TGTGCCAGCAGCTTGTTTTCGGGGTACACTAACTATGGCTACACCTTC. Translating it yields CASSLFSGYTNYGYTF.